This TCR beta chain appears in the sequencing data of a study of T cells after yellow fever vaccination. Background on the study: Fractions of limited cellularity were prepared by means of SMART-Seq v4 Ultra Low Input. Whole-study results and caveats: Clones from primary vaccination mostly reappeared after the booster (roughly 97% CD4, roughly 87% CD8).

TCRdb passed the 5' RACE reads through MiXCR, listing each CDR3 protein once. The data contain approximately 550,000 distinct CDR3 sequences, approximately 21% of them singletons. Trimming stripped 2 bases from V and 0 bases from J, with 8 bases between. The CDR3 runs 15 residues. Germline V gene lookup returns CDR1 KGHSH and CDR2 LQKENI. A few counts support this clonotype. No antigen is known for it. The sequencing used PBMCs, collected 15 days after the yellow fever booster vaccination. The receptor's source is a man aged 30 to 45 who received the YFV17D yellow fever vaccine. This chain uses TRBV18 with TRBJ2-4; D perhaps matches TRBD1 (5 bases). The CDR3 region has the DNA TGTGCCAGCTCACCAGAACAGGTAGCCAAAAACATTCAGTACTTC. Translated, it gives CASSPEQVAKNIQYF.